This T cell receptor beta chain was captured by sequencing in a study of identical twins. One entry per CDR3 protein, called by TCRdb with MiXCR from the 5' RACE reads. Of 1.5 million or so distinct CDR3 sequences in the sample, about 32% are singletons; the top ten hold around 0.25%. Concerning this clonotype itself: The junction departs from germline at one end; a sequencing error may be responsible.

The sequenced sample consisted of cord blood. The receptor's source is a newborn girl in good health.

This CDR3 reads CASSLGAGVNVLTF. Written as DNA, the CDR3 is TGTGCCAGCAGTTTGGGGGCTGGGGTCAACGTCCTGACTTTC. The chain has TRBV12-3 or TRBV12-4 and TRBJ2-6; D perhaps matches TRBD1 (6 bases). This CDR3 contains 14 residues.